The 26 T cell receptor beta chains in this list originate from one sample, sequenced in a study of T cells in Graves' hyperthyroidism and ophthalmopathy. The investigators amplified TCR beta CDR3 regions from RNA transcripts. The HTBI set primed first-round TCR CDR3 RT-PCR. TCRdb used MiXCR to reprocess the multiplex PCR reads, holding one entry per CDR3 protein. The data contain over 700,000 distinct CDR3 sequences, around 20% of them singletons. Sequences were obtained from blood. All receptors come from a woman aged 50 to 60 with Graves' hyperthyroidism that later progressed to Graves' ophthalmopathy.

This clonotype was detected once. J is TRBJ2-7 and V is TRBV30; the D gene is possibly TRBD2 (6 bases). The germline V and J ends were trimmed by 7 bases and 3 bases, with 16 bases remaining between them. The germline CDR1 and CDR2 sequences are GTSNPN and SVGIG (reference sequence). The CDR3 totals 13 residues. CDR3 sequence reads: CAYGWGVSYEQYF. Written as DNA, the CDR3 is TGTGCCTACGGATGGGGGGTCAGCTACGAGCAGTACTTC.

This clonotype showed up just a few times. The V gene is TRBV20-1, the J gene TRBJ1-1; tentatively, D is TRBD1 (6 bases). This CDR3 has 13 amino acids. Trimming took off 3 bases at V and 4 bases at J, with 12 bases between the two ends. Germline CDR1 DFQATT, CDR2 SNEGSKA (reference sequence). The CDR3 sequence: CSASLIRGTEAFF. The CDR3 region has the DNA TGCAGTGCTAGTTTAATCAGGGGCACTGAAGCTTTCTTT.

J is TRBJ1-1 and V is TRBV3-1; maybe TRBD1 (5 bases). V dropped 0 bases and J dropped 0 bases, with 11 bases sitting between them. Germline V gene data show CDR1 as LGHDT and CDR2 as YNNKEL (reference sequence). The CDR3 totals 16 residues. The CDR3 here is CASSQDPGPLNTEAFF. CDR3 DNA: TGTGCCAGCAGCCAAGATCCAGGGCCTCTGAACACTGAAGCTTTCTTT.

V usage is TRBV13 and J usage is TRBJ2-3; 16 bases agree with TRBD2. Germline trimming cut 4 bases from V and 1 base from J; bases unmatched to any gene: 8. The CDR3 totals 19 residues. The germline CDR1 and CDR2 sequences are PRHDT and FYEKMQ (reference sequence). The CDR3 nucleotides read TGTGCCAGCAGCTCCCCCGGGACTAGCGGGGGGGAGGGCACAGATACGCAGTATTTT. Protein product: CASSSPGTSGGEGTDTQYF.

This clonotype occurred a few times. The chain is built from TRBV6-5 and TRBJ2-3, with unresolved D. Germline CDR1 MNHEY, CDR2 SVGAGI. The CDR3 runs to 15 residues. V lost 0 bases and J lost 0, with 7 bases in between. The CDR3 reads CASSYSTYSTDTQYF. CDR3 bases: TGTGCCAGCAGTTACTCGACCTATAGCACAGATACGCAGTATTTT.

This clonotype was seen more than once but under ten times. Here the CDR3 reads CASSLYGTDSTGELFF. CDR3 DNA sequence: TGCGCCAGCAGCTTGTATGGGACAGACTCCACCGGGGAGCTGTTTTTT. The chain has TRBV5-1 and TRBJ2-2; 7 bases match TRBD1. This CDR3 contains 16 residues. Germline V CDR1 and CDR2: SGHRS, YFSETQ. V shed 1 base, J shed 4 bases, and the junction held 7 bases outside the gene matches.

This clonotype was observed at least ten times. The chain joins TRBV20-1 to TRBJ2-1, with D perhaps matching TRBD1 or TRBD2 (5 bases each). Between the trimmed V and J ends, which lost 5 bases and 6 bases, there was a span of 11 bases. CDR1 is DFQATT and CDR2 is SNEGSKA in the germline V gene (reference sequence). CDR3 length equals 12 residues. CDR3 protein: CSAPGPLNEQFF. The CDR3 DNA sequence: TGCAGTGCTCCGGGACCTCTCAATGAGCAGTTCTTC.

A note on this clonotype: Being one base from a much bigger clone, this may be a read error. The chain employs TRBV7-6 and TRBJ2-1; the D gene is possibly TRBD2 (7 bases). The germline V and J ends were trimmed by 5 bases and 3 bases, with 17 bases remaining between them. Germline V lookup: CDR1 SGHVS, CDR2 FNYEAQ. CDR3 length equals 16 residues. The CDR3 DNA is TGTGCCAGCAGCCTCGGCCGCGGGGGACACTACAATGAGCAGTTCTTC. Its translation is CASSLGRGGHYNEQFF.

The sample holds many counts of this clonotype. This chain connects TRBV20-1 to TRBJ1-5, with 7 bases identical to TRBD1. The CDR3 totals 13 residues. Germline CDR1 and CDR2: DFQATT and SNEGSKA (reference sequence). V shed 6 bases, J shed 7 bases, and the junction held 9 bases outside the gene matches. CDR3 protein: CSATDRVGQPQHF. DNA for the CDR3: TGCAGTGCGACAGACAGGGTGGGGCAGCCCCAGCATTTT.

This clonotype was seen more than once but under ten times. The chain carries TRBV7-9 and TRBJ1-4; D uncertain. Looked up from germline, CDR1 is SEHNR and CDR2 is FQNEAQ (reference sequence). The CDR3 totals 15 residues. V lost 0 bases, J lost 6 bases, and 11 bases lay in between. CDR3 protein: CASSLAGYGDEKLFF. The CDR3 bases are TGTGCCAGCAGCTTAGCGGGGTACGGAGATGAAAAACTGTTTTTT.

A note on this clonotype: This sequence may be a read error, since a much larger clone differs from it by one base. Here the CDR3 omits its conserved ending phenylalanine or tryptophan, so a read error is the likely source. The gene calls are TRBV3-1 and TRBJ2-3; no reliable D call. Trimming removed 0 bases at V and 1 base at J, with 8 bases between. Germline V gene data show CDR1 as LGHDT and CDR2 as YNNKEL (reference sequence). The CDR3 is 15 amino acids. Written as DNA, the CDR3 is TGTGCCAGCAGCCAAGAAGGGATTCGCACAGATACGCAGTATCTT. Translation gives CASSQEGIRTDTQYL.

This clonotype has just a few counts. The DNA for the CDR3 is TGTGCCAGCACCAAAATGGACCTCGGGGAGACCCAGTACTTC. Protein sequence: CASTKMDLGETQYF. The rearrangement joins TRBV6-1 to TRBJ2-5; D is uncertain. V was clipped by 7 bases and J by 5 bases, with 17 bases between them. This CDR3 region has 14 residues. CDR1 and CDR2 from the germline V gene are MNHNS and SASEGT.

This clonotype was seen only a few times. The CDR3 protein is CASSREAFQPQHF. The CDR3 region has the DNA TGTGCCAGCAGTCGGGAGGCCTTTCAGCCCCAGCATTTT. The chain carries TRBV7-8 and TRBJ1-5; D is unresolved. V lost 6 bases and J lost 6, with 12 bases in between. CDR3 length: 13 residues. CDR1 and CDR2 from the germline V gene are SGHVS and FQNEAQ.

In its sample, this clonotype was seen a few times. V is TRBV2 and J is TRBJ2-3; 9 bases align to TRBD1. Germline V gives CDR1 SNHLY, CDR2 FYNNEI. V shed 6 bases, J shed 5 bases, and the junction held 6 bases outside the gene matches. The CDR3 loop spans 14 amino acids. CDR3 coding DNA: TGTGCCAGCAGACGGGACAGGGCCAGAGATACGCAGTATTTT. Protein sequence: CASRRDRARDTQYF.

This clonotype showed up many times. The chain recombines TRBV5-1 with TRBJ2-7, with 8 bases lining up with TRBD2. With V trimmed by 5 bases and J by 6 bases, 10 bases remained unmatched. This CDR3 spans 14 amino acids. The V gene's germline CDR1 is SGHRS and CDR2 YFSETQ. The CDR3 is CASSRSGGVREQYF. The CDR3 DNA reads as TGCGCCAGCAGTCGGAGCGGGGGAGTACGCGAGCAGTACTTC.

This clonotype was counted at least ten times. The chain has TRBV6-5 and TRBJ1-1, with TRBD1 matching over 7 bases. CDR3 length: 13 residues. The ends lost 2 bases at V and 5 bases at J; junction bases unmatched: 2. Germline loops: CDR1 MNHEY, CDR2 SVGAGI. This CDR3 reads CASSYDRATEAFF. As DNA, the CDR3 is TGTGCCAGCAGTTACGACAGGGCGACTGAAGCTTTCTTT.

This chain connects TRBV6-1 to TRBJ1-5; TRBD1 aligns across 8 bases. Germline lookup yields CDR1 MNHNS and CDR2 SASEGT. The CDR3 loop spans 15 amino acids. The V and J ends lost 6 bases and 3 bases, in that order; junction bases with no gene match: 7. Written as DNA, the CDR3 is TGTGCCAGCAGGACAGGGGTCTGGGACAATCAGCCCCAGCATTTT. Translated: CASRTGVWDNQPQHF.

This clonotype was seen a handful of times. The conserved phenylalanine or tryptophan normally closing the CDR3 is absent here, so this likely arose from a read error. This sequence joins TRBV11-3 and TRBJ2-1; 8 bases align to TRBD2. This CDR3 has 14 residues. Germline loops: CDR1 SGHNT, CDR2 YENEEA. Trimming at V came to 7 bases and at J to 3 bases, leaving 5 bases not matched to a gene. This CDR3 is CASIPGGDYNEQFV. The CDR3 DNA reads as TGTGCCAGCATCCCGGGGGGGGACTACAATGAGCAGTTCGTC.

The sample holds a few counts of this clonotype. The chain uses TRBV19 and TRBJ1-1, with unresolved D. Looked up from germline, CDR1 is LNHDA and CDR2 is SQIVND (reference sequence). The CDR3 is 11 amino acids. Trimming took off 7 bases at V and 7 bases at J, with 10 bases between the two ends. CDR3 bases: TGTGCCAGTAAACGAGCCGTTGAAGCTTTCTTT. Protein: CASKRAVEAFF. The full variable domain, rest sourced from reference TRBV19 and TRBJ1-1, is DGGITQSPKYLFRKEGQNVTLSCEQNLNHDAMYWYRQDPGQGLRLIYYSQIVNDFQKGDIAEGYSVSREKKESFPLTVTSAQKNPTAFYLCASKRAVEAFFGQGTRLTVV.

This clonotype turned up a few times. This chain uses TRBV12-3 or TRBV12-4 with TRBJ1-5, with TRBD1 as a possible D gene (5 bases). Trimming removed 3 bases at V and 4 bases at J, with 16 bases between. The CDR3 runs to 16 residues. CDR3 nucleotides: TGTGCCAGCAGTTTTCGGGCAGGGAACGAGAATCAGCCCCAGCATTTT. Translated: CASSFRAGNENQPQHF.

The chain couples TRBV27 to TRBJ2-5, with D maybe TRBD1 (6 bases). From germline, CDR1 is MNHEY and CDR2 SMNVEV (reference sequence). The CDR3 is 13 residues long. The V end was cut by 4 bases, the J end by 4 bases, with 10 bases between. CDR3 loop: CASSSGDGETQYF. CDR3 bases: TGTGCCAGCAGTTCAGGGGACGGAGAGACCCAGTACTTC.

The chain combines TRBV3-1 with TRBJ2-5, with 8 bases aligning to TRBD1. Trimming took 8 bases from V and 1 from J; bases not matched to a gene: 12. Germline values: CDR1 LGHDT, CDR2 YNNKEL (reference sequence). The CDR3 is 16 residues long. CDR3 loop: CASSINPGTGQETQYF. CDR3 coding DNA: TGTGCCAGCTCAATAAACCCGGGGACAGGCCAAGAGACCCAGTACTTC.

This clonotype was found a few times. In DNA form, the CDR3 reads TGCAGCGCCGGAAGGGGGGCGCGGGGGAATGAGCAGTTCTTC. It translates to CSAGRGARGNEQFF. The chain combines TRBV29-1 with TRBJ2-1; TRBD2 might be the D (7 bases). The V and J ends lost 7 bases and 7 bases respectively, with 20 bases between them. Germline V gene data show CDR1 as SQVTM and CDR2 as ANQGSEA. The CDR3 loop spans 14 amino acids.

This clonotype has at least ten counts. The genes are TRBV7-2 and TRBJ2-1; 13 bases align to TRBD2. CDR1 and CDR2 (germline): SGHTA, FQGNSA. The CDR3 is made up of 16 amino acids. The J segment lost 7 bases and the V segment lost 5 bases, leaving 8 bases of the junction unmatched. In DNA, the CDR3 is TGTGCCAGCAGCATCACTAGCGGGGGGGTCGGGAATGAGCAGTTCTTC. Protein: CASSITSGGVGNEQFF.

In this sample, this clonotype turned up a few times. V gene TRBV5-1 combines with J gene TRBJ2-1; D is possibly TRBD2 (5 bases). V lost 4 bases and J 6 bases, leaving 17 bases between the germline ends. CDR1 and CDR2 (germline): SGHRS, YFSETQ. The CDR3 contains 15 residues. In nucleotides, the CDR3 is TGCGCCAGCAGCAGATTAGGACCGGGAAGCAATGAGCAGTTCTTC. Amino acid sequence: CASSRLGPGSNEQFF.

This clonotype was picked up many times. This sequence joins TRBV20-1 and TRBJ2-5; D may correspond to TRBD1 or TRBD2 (5 bases each). The CDR3 runs 18 residues. The V gene's germline CDR1 is DFQATT and CDR2 SNEGSKA (reference sequence). Trimming removed 0 bases at V and 1 base at J, with 21 bases between. As DNA, the CDR3 is TGCAGTGCTAGAGAATGGGGGTCTGGCCAGGACCTCCAAGAGACCCAGTACTTC. Its protein is CSAREWGSGQDLQETQYF.